This T cell receptor beta chain comes out of a study of blood T cell repertoires in COVID-19. In the study overall: Acute-phase and convalescent COVID-19 samples originated in the United States, Italy and Spain.

The assay was immunoSEQ multiplex PCR, and TCRdb's table has in-frame clones only and misses some. The sample lists about 300,000 clones; roughly 90% were seen once. V shed 4 bases and J shed 5 bases, with 9 bases lying between them. The germline V gene encodes CDR1 LGHDT and CDR2 YNNKEL (reference sequence). The CDR3 contains 13 residues. Everyone who took part was about 18 to 90 years old, and they came from some 23 US areas. Cohort allocation depended upon clinical history that participants reported. Source material: PBMCs or T cells enriched from blood (not recorded which). The sequence was collected from a woman aged 40 to 49 who had recovered from COVID-19. The J gene is TRBJ1-5, the V gene TRBV3-1 (or the pseudogene TRBV3-2); no definite D call. The CDR3 sequence is CASSLYSHQPQHF. CDR3 in DNA: TGTGCCAGCAGCCTCTACAGTCATCAGCCCCAGCATTTT.